The 2 T cell receptor beta chains below all came from one sample that was sequenced in a study of cytomegalovirus exposure and HLA in healthy donors. The PCR employed 60 Vbeta primers together with 13 Jbeta primers. The method was immunoSEQ multiplex PCR; TCRdb's version includes in-frame clones alone and lacks a portion of them. Of 150,000 or so clones detected, 76% appear once; the ten largest clones hold around 3.1%. Sequencing used PBMCs. Receptor source: a male donor in good health and CMV-seronegative.

The table lists this clone with a few counts. This chain connects TRBV9 to TRBJ2-5; TRBD1 agrees at 10 bases. The CDR3 consists of 15 residues. The germline gives CDR1 SGDLS, CDR2 YYNGEE. Trimming cost V 3 bases and J 2 bases; bases outside gene matches: 4. The CDR3 region is CASSEGQGPQETQYF. As DNA, the CDR3 is TGTGCCAGCAGCGAGGGACAGGGGCCACAAGAGACCCAGTACTTC.

This clone was found a few times. The chain carries TRBV2 and TRBJ2-5; D might be TRBD2 (6 bases). Trimming removed 6 bases at V and 0 bases at J, with 11 bases between. The CDR3 has 14 residues. Per germline, CDR1 SNHLY and CDR2 FYNNEI. CDR3 nucleotide sequence: TGTGCCAGCAGCGGGACTTCGTACCAAGAGACCCAGTACTTC. This codes for CASSGTSYQETQYF.